This TCR beta chain was identified in a study of T cell changes during pregnancy in multiple sclerosis. The CDR3 runs to 15 residues. CDR1 and CDR2 (germline): LNHNV, YYDKDF (reference sequence). The V and J ends lost 1 base and 5 bases, in that order; junction bases with no gene match: 6. Sequenced by immunoSEQ multiplex PCR; TCRdb stores in-frame clones only, minus some. The top ten clones hold roughly 2.2% of a sample with roughly 90,000 clones, 85% to 95% of them seen once. The rearrangement joins TRBV15 to TRBJ2-7; 9 nucleotides align to TRBD1. Here the sequenced sample was peripheral blood, taken in the third trimester of pregnancy. This clonotype was obtained from a female donor with multiple sclerosis, enrolled in a pregnancy study. CDR3 coding DNA: TGTGCCACCAGCAGAGGGGGGACAGGGTCGAACGAGCAGTACTTC. Amino acids: CATSRGGTGSNEQYF.